The rows below give T cell receptor beta chains drawn from one sample of a study of blood T cell repertoires in COVID-19. TCRdb's copy holds only in-frame clones and misses some; the assay was immunoSEQ multiplex PCR. The table shows 50,000 to 65,000 clones, with roughly 90% occurring only once. Sequencing input: peripheral blood. The receptor set was obtained from a human donor in a cohort sampled during active COVID-19. Both conserved end residues are part of each CDR3. Fields, in order: CDR3 DNA, CDR3 protein, D gene, CDR3 length, J gene, V gene, clone size. D genes are given only for firm matches. The size entry is marked missing in some rows and otherwise reads once, few, many or a size class.

CDR3nt: TGTGCCAGCAGGGACCCCTCTAGAGAGGGTAGCTATCGAGGCTACACCTTC
CDR3aa: CASRDPSREGSYRGYTF
d_gene: -
len: 17
j_gene: TRBJ1-2
v_gene: TRBV2
abundance: -

CDR3nt: TGTGCCAGTAGTAACCGACAGGGGGTGAACACTGAAGCTTTCTTT
CDR3aa: CASSNRQGVNTEAFF
d_gene: TRBD1
len: 15
j_gene: TRBJ1-1
v_gene: TRBV19
abundance: -

CDR3nt: TGTGCCAGCAGCCAAGCCTCCAGCGAGCAGTACTTC
CDR3aa: CASSQASSEQYF
d_gene: -
len: 12
j_gene: TRBJ2-7
v_gene: TRBV3-1/TRBV3-2
abundance: -

CDR3nt: TGTGCCAGCAGCTTGGGAGAACAAGAGACCCAGTACTTC
CDR3aa: CASSLGEQETQYF
d_gene: -
len: 13
j_gene: TRBJ2-5
v_gene: TRBV11-3
abundance: -

CDR3nt: TGTGCCAGCAGTTCCCTCCCTCTCGGGGGAGTGGGGGACATTCAGTACTTC
CDR3aa: CASSSLPLGGVGDIQYF
d_gene: -
len: 17
j_gene: TRBJ2-4
v_gene: TRBV6-2/TRBV6-3
abundance: -

CDR3nt: TGTGCCAGCGGGGAGACCTTTGAGGAGGGCTATGGCTACACCTTC
CDR3aa: CASGETFEEGYGYTF
d_gene: -
len: 15
j_gene: TRBJ1-2
v_gene: TRBV2
abundance: -

CDR3nt: TGTGCCAGCAGTGACCACCCAGGTGAACAGCCCCAGCATTTT
CDR3aa: CASSDHPGEQPQHF
d_gene: -
len: 14
j_gene: TRBJ1-5
v_gene: TRBV6-4
abundance: -

CDR3nt: TGTGCCACCAGTGAGGGGCAGATGCGGCCCTATGGCTACACCTTC
CDR3aa: CATSEGQMRPYGYTF
d_gene: -
len: 15
j_gene: TRBJ1-2
v_gene: TRBV24-1
abundance: -

CDR3nt: TGCAGCGTTGAAGATGGGTTAGCGGGAGAATACAATGAGCAGTTCTTC
CDR3aa: CSVEDGLAGEYNEQFF
d_gene: TRBD2
len: 16
j_gene: TRBJ2-1
v_gene: TRBV29-1
abundance: -

CDR3nt: TGTGCCAGCAGCTTGTCAACTCGGAGCTCCTATAATTCACCCCTCCACTTT
CDR3aa: CASSLSTRSSYNSPLHF
d_gene: -
len: 17
j_gene: TRBJ1-6
v_gene: TRBV5-8
abundance: -

CDR3nt: TGTGCCAGCAAAGTTGAGGGTCGGTATGAGCAGTTCTTC
CDR3aa: CASKVEGRYEQFF
d_gene: -
len: 13
j_gene: TRBJ2-1
v_gene: TRBV12-3/TRBV12-4
abundance: few

CDR3nt: TGCGCCAGCAGGAAAGCGGGGAACTCACCCAAAAACATTCAGTACTTC
CDR3aa: CASRKAGNSPKNIQYF
d_gene: TRBD2
len: 16
j_gene: TRBJ2-4
v_gene: TRBV4-1
abundance: -